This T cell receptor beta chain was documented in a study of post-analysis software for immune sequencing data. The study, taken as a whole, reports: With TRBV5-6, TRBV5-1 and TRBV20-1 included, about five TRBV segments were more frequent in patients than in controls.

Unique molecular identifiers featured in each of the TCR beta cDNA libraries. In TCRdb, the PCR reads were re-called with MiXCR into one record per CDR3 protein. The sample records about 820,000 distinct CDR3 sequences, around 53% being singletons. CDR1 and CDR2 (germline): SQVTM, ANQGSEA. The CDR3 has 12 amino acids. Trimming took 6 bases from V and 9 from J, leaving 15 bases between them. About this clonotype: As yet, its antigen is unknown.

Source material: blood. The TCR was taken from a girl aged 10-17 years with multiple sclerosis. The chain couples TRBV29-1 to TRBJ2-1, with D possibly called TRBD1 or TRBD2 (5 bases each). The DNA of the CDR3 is TGCAGCGTCATAACGCAGGGAGTTGAGCAGTTCTTC. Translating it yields CSVITQGVEQFF.